This T cell receptor (beta chain) was recorded in a study of shared clonotypes between healthy human individuals (TCRdb year 2020). Regarding the complete study: The cohort comprised a couple of women and a few men aged 18 to 49 years. For each donor, CD4 naive and CD4 memory were each run on three plates, CD8 naive on two plates, and CD8 memory on one plate. To estimate repertoire size and how much clonotypes are shared between individuals, the study performed deep sequencing of blood TCR repertoires from roughly five healthy adults. To increase sequencing depth and limit assay-specific biases, TCR repertoire library preparation and sequencing were carried out by different laboratories using diverse techniques. Each donor's leukapheresis produced roughly between about 0.9 and 9.5 billion PBMCs. Points the paper makes about the study in general: Sampling was limited to blood, and TCR repertoires in tissue likely differ from TCR repertoires in blood. Pairwise subsampling indicated that sequencing depth was expected to affect the degree of clonotype sharing among donors. Incomplete sequencing was indicated by rarefaction of sorted-subset datasets, despite the large sequencing depth. When several donors were compared, the shared fraction of clonotypes was about 5% for naive CD4, 3% to 4% for naive CD8, about 2.4% for memory CD4, and about 0.36% for memory CD8. Compared with non-shared clonotypes, clonotypes shared by all four sorted-subset donors had higher generation probabilities. Naive subsets generally had larger estimated clonotype richness than memory subsets. The small number of donors limited the genetic and exposure-history diversity represented.

As regards this clone: The antigen it binds to is not known. Nothing much larger sits one base from this clone, and base qualities are not available.

CDR1 and CDR2, looked up from the germline V gene, are SQVTM and ANQGSEA. CDR3 length: 13 amino acids, cysteine to phenylalanine. The CDR3 DNA has 39 bases and is translated from base 1. At the junction V is shortened by 4 bases and J by 3 bases, with 13 bases in between. Healthy HIV-negative adults with no recently reported acute infections or vaccinations were included as donors. Only Caucasian adults living in Nashville, Tennessee, USA were represented among the donors. CD4+ T cells were enriched through magnetic negative selection, after which naive cells were positively selected on CD45RA and the remaining negative fraction served as the memory subset. Blood was obtained by leukapheresis, after which PBMCs were separated by Ficoll-Histopaque density gradient centrifugation and cryopreserved in liquid nitrogen vapor phase. Purity and quantity of every magnetically sorted T cell population were checked by analytical flow cytometry. Genomic DNA was isolated from each sorted fraction and quantified by UV absorbance on a Nanodrop 2000c.

Using the deep immunoSEQ assay, multiplex PCR amplified TCR CDR3 regions from genomic DNA. Genomic DNA extracted from each cell subset was distributed evenly over all wells of several immunoSEQ 96-well plates, and each plate served as one replicate. Each replicate PCR for sorted subsets received about 180 ng genomic DNA, equal to roughly 29,000 T cell genomes. Purified libraries were measured with a Qubit 3.0 fluorometer, size-checked on a Bioanalyzer 2100, and measured again with the KAPA Library Quantification kit. Every immunoSEQ 96-well plate was sequenced on a dedicated single-read 150-cycle Illumina NextSeq 550 flow cell. Regarding the original processing steps: Because only junctional sequences without quality scores were contained in the immunoSEQ output, filtering matching that applied to full-length reads could not be performed. To assign V/J genes and CDR3, sequences were annotated against IMGT germline references using PyIR, a Python wrapper for IgBLAST v1.9. Any read was removed if the V/J assignment was weak (E-value above 1e-6), the CDR3 was missing, or the read contained stop codons, out-of-frame junctions, or ambiguous translated residues. V3J clonotypes were defined as sequences sharing the same inferred V gene, J gene, and CDR3 amino acid sequence. The percentage overlap between two repertoires was calculated by dividing the number of shared unique clonotypes by the size of the smaller repertoire. RTK rarefaction, the Chao1 estimator, and Recon v2.1 estimates of unobserved clonotypes were used to assess repertoire richness. Generation probabilities were computed with OLGA for all TCRbeta clonotypes obtained by the gDNA method from a handful of donors. TCRdb holds this immuneACCESS table with in-frame rearrangements only. Some clones are missing; in checked studies, unresolved V genes explain under half, and the rest has no known cause. V, J and clone size reflect that table, while D and trimming were determined from the DNA. The table for this sample lists 1.6 million or so clones; over 95% of them were counted only once. Approximately 1.1% of the sample rests with the top ten.

What was sequenced was naive CD4+ T cells sorted from blood. The sample's cell subset or site, from its label and the paper: CD45RA+ positively selected. This TCR came from a young man in good health. The receptor chain draws on TRBV29-1 and TRBJ2-7; the D segment could be TRBD2, given 6 matching bases. The base sequence is TGCAGCGTTGTATGGCGGGACCTCTACGAGCAGTACTTC. It specifies CSVVWRDLYEQYF.